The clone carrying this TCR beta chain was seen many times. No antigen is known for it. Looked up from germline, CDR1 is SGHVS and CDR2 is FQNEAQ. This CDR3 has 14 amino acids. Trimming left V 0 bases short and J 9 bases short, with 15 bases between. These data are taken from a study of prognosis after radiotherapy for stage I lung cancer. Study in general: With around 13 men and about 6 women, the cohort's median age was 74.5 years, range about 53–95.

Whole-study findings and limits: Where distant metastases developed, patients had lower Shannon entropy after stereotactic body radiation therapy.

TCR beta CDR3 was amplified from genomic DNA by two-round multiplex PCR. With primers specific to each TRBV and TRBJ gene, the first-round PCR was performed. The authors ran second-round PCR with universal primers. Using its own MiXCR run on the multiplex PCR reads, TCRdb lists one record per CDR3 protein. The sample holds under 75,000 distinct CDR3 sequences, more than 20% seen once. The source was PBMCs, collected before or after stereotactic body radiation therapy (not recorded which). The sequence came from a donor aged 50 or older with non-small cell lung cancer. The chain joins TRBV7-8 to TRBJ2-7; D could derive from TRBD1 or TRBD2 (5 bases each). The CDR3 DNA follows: TGTGCCAGCAGCTTAGCGGTACGGGACCATGGGCAGTACTTC. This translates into CASSLAVRDHGQYF.